This T cell receptor (beta chain) comes out of a study of vaccination and CD4 T cells after COVID-19. The CDR3 totals 18 residues. Germline V gene sequence: CDR1 SNHLY, CDR2 FYNNEI. Trimming pared 6 bases from V and 2 bases from J, leaving 23 bases between. Treatment of the sample: approximately nine-day PBMC culture with coronavirus spike peptide pools or control peptides (ViraFEST assay). First, ViraFEST expanded antigen-specific T cells with peptide pools, and next it sequenced the TCRs. With approximately 10 ug/ml peptide pools and roughly 10 IU/ml IL-2, PBMCs were cultured at some 2.2 million per well. There are a few counts of this clonotype. Its specificity is not known. An Oncomine TCR Beta short-read assay was used to sequence the DNA from cultured CD4+ T cells. TCRdb independently ran MiXCR on the PCR reads; one entry per CDR3 protein. In the table there are 7,000 or so distinct CDR3 sequences, about 66% of which are singletons.

This TCR was sampled from a human donor who had recovered from COVID-19. The chain carries TRBV2 and TRBJ1-5; no definite D call. The sample consisted of CD4+ T cells from blood, cultured in vitro. CDR3 residues: CASRAFWTPDRGNQPQHF. DNA of the CDR3: TGTGCCAGCAGAGCATTTTGGACTCCGGATAGGGGCAATCAGCCCCAGCATTTT.